The 5 T cell receptor beta chains in this list originate from one sample, sequenced in a study of T cell clones after liver transplantation. The protocol was immunoSEQ multiplex PCR, while the TCRdb copy is restricted to in-frame clones and leaves out a portion. The sample lists more than 75,000 clones; nearly 85% were seen once. The starting material was CD4+ T cells from blood, obtained around 42 months after liver transplant. These receptors came from a human patient who received a liver transplant. Some T cells may arise from the graft donor.

The chain carries TRBV19 and TRBJ1-2, with D unclear. There are 14 residues in the CDR3. Germline lookup yields CDR1 LNHDA and CDR2 SQIVND (reference sequence). V was pared by 3 bases and J by 5 bases, with 13 bases between. Here the CDR3 DNA reads TGTGCCAGTAGTATGGGAGCCGACAATTATGGCTACACCTTC. It is translated as CASSMGADNYGYTF.

The V call is TRBV19, the J call TRBJ2-3; TRBD2 matches 11 bases. Unmatched junction bases numbered 10, after V lost 6 bases and J lost 8 bases. The CDR3 is made up of 15 amino acids. Germline lookup yields CDR1 LNHDA and CDR2 SQIVND (reference sequence). The chain's CDR3 is CASRTSGKGMGTQYF. The CDR3 region has the DNA TGTGCCAGTAGGACTAGCGGGAAGGGAATGGGTACGCAGTATTTT.

The chain is built from TRBV7-3 and TRBJ2-3; weak D call: TRBD1 (6 bases). V was shortened by 4 bases and J by 1 base, with 21 bases between the two germline ends. Per germline, CDR1 SGHTA and CDR2 FQGTGA. This CDR3 comprises 18 residues. CDR3 nucleotides: TGTGCCAGCAGCTCAAGAACACCCCGGGACAAGGGCACAGATACGCAGTATTTT. This codes for CASSSRTPRDKGTDTQYF.

The rearrangement links TRBV19 to TRBJ1-2; 8 positions match TRBD1. The length of the CDR3 is 15 residues. The germline V gene encodes CDR1 LNHDA and CDR2 SQIVND (reference sequence). J was trimmed by 2 bases and V by 3 bases; bases with no gene match: 5. Written as DNA, the CDR3 is TGTGCCAGTAGTATCGGACAGGGCGACAACTATGGCTACACCTTC. This sequence encodes CASSIGQGDNYGYTF.

This chain joins TRBV5-1 and TRBJ2-2; D is undetermined. V lost 3 bases and J 3 bases, leaving 15 bases between the germline ends. Germline assignment: CDR1 SGHRS and CDR2 YFSETQ. This CDR3 region has 16 residues. CDR3 DNA sequence: TGCGCCAGCAGCTACCAGCCCCGTCGCGACACCGGGGAGCTGTTTTTT. This translates into CASSYQPRRDTGELFF.